The 25 T cell receptor beta chains presented below share a single source sample, sequenced in a study of OX40 agonist ivuxolimab in advanced cancers. Sequencing was performed with immunoSEQ multiplex PCR; in TCRdb, only in-frame clones are kept and a portion is missing. The sample contains tens of thousands of clones, more than 75% of which appear only once. The sequencing used CD4+ or CD8+ T cells sorted from blood, collected in a trial of the OX40 agonist ivuxolimab. These receptors all stem from an adult with an advanced solid tumor such as melanoma, head and neck, liver or kidney cancer.

V and J are TRBV6-1 and TRBJ2-7; 9 bases are a match to TRBD2. This CDR3 has 14 amino acids. Germline CDR1 is MNHNS and CDR2 is SASEGT. With 5 bases clipped from V and 5 bases from J, the junction kept 7 bases outside the gene matches. CDR3 residues: CASSPSGILNEQYF. The DNA for the CDR3 is TGTGCCAGCAGTCCTAGCGGGATACTGAACGAGCAGTACTTC.

V is TRBV4-2 and J is TRBJ2-3; D ambiguous. The CDR3 consists of 14 residues. Trimming left V 2 bases short and J 0 bases short, with 6 bases between. Germline CDR1 LGHNA, CDR2 YNFKEQ. In DNA form, the CDR3 reads TGTGCCAGCAGCCAATGGCGGAGCACAGATACGCAGTATTTT. Its protein is CASSQWRSTDTQYF.

The chain is built from TRBV2 and TRBJ2-5; 7 nucleotides align to TRBD1. CDR1 and CDR2 from the germline V gene are SNHLY and FYNNEI. V shed 5 bases and J 2 bases; nucleotides not matched to a gene: 8. This CDR3 has 15 amino acids. The CDR3 region has the DNA TGTGCCAGCAGTTTCCTTGGGACAGCGCAAGAGACCCAGTACTTC. Translated, it gives CASSFLGTAQETQYF.

This chain links TRBV15 with TRBJ2-7; TRBD2 aligns across 7 bases. CDR3 length equals 17 residues. V was pared by 1 base and J by 0 bases, with 9 bases of the junction left unmatched. Germline V CDR1 and CDR2: LNHNV, YYDKDF (reference sequence). DNA for the CDR3: TGTGCCACCAGCAGAGGCTGGGGAGGCGGGGGCTCCTACGAGCAGTACTTC. It specifies CATSRGWGGGGSYEQYF.

This clone was detected once. The chain employs TRBV28 and TRBJ2-7, with 7 bases lining up with TRBD1. This CDR3 region has 14 residues. Unmatched junction bases numbered 8, after V lost 5 bases and J lost 4 bases. From germline, CDR1 is MDHEN and CDR2 SYDVKM. The chain's CDR3 is CASSIAGTEYEQYF. DNA for the CDR3: TGTGCCAGCAGTATAGCCGGGACAGAATACGAGCAGTACTTC.

With respect to this clone: Germline and junction disagree at one end, which may indicate a read error. The chain carries TRBV15 and TRBJ2-1; either TRBD1 or TRBD2 may supply D (5 bases each). Germline lookup yields CDR1 LNHNV and CDR2 YYDKDF (reference sequence). The CDR3 is made up of 11 amino acids. The CDR3: CATSRGDLLVF. The CDR3 nucleotides read TGTGCCACCAGCAGAGGGGACCTGCTAGTCTTC.

The genes are TRBV11-3 and TRBJ2-2; D remains ambiguous. This CDR3 region has 13 residues. Germline V gene lookup returns CDR1 SGHNT and CDR2 YENEEA. The V end was cut by 0 bases, the J end by 6 bases, with 5 bases between. The CDR3 sequence is CASSLEFPGELFF. The DNA for the CDR3 is TGTGCCAGCAGCTTAGAATTTCCCGGGGAGCTGTTTTTT.

The J gene is TRBJ1-4, the V gene TRBV27; weak D call: TRBD1 (5 bases). CDR1 is MNHEY, CDR2 SMNVEV, per germline (reference sequence). Deletions cut 0 bases from V and 5 bases from J, with 16 bases between. This CDR3 spans 17 amino acids. CDR3 amino acids: CASSLSYARDPNEKLFF. CDR3 in DNA: TGTGCCAGCAGTTTATCGTACGCTAGGGACCCAAATGAAAAACTGTTTTTT.

The rearrangement links TRBV7-9 to TRBJ2-7; no clear D. The CDR3 runs 11 residues. Germline V gene lookup returns CDR1 SEHNR and CDR2 FQNEAQ (reference sequence). Trimming shortened V by 8 bases and J by 7 bases, and 12 bases separated the two germline ends. The CDR3 reads CASGISTEQYF. CDR3 nucleotides: TGTGCCAGCGGCATTTCGACAGAGCAGTACTTC.

The V and J genes are TRBV6-5 and TRBJ2-1; TRBD1 aligns across 7 bases. The trim removed 4 bases at V and 2 bases at J, leaving 8 bases unmatched. The CDR3 runs 16 residues. Germline V CDR1 and CDR2: MNHEY, SVGAGI. CDR3 sequence reads: CASSSRRQGPYNEQFF. The CDR3 nucleotides are TGTGCCAGCAGTTCTAGGCGACAGGGCCCCTACAATGAGCAGTTCTTC.

The chain employs TRBV18 and TRBJ2-3; possible D gene TRBD2, 5 bases. Trimming left V 6 bases short and J 4 bases short, with 14 bases between. The CDR3 sequence is 14 residues long. CDR1 and CDR2 from the germline V gene are KGHSH and LQKENI. CDR3 bases: TGTGCCAGCTCCCCTGTTGGGCGGGCAGATACGCAGTATTTT. Translated, it gives CASSPVGRADTQYF.

The chain links TRBV10-3 to TRBJ2-6; D unresolved. The V end was cut by 5 bases, the J end by 5 bases, with 25 bases between. Looked up from germline, CDR1 is ENHRY and CDR2 is SYGVKD. CDR3 size: 19 residues. The chain's CDR3 is CAISYIACRYKSRANVLTF. CDR3 nucleotide sequence: TGTGCCATCAGTTACATTGCCTGTAGATACAAAAGTCGGGCCAACGTCCTGACTTTC.

V is TRBV11-2 and J is TRBJ1-1; D is unclear. Per the germline V gene, CDR1 is SGHAT and CDR2 is FQNNGV. V gave up 6 bases and J gave up 1 base, with 9 bases separating them. CDR3 length: 13 residues. The DNA of the CDR3 is TGTGCCAGCAGTTACCCAGGGAACACTGAAGCTTTCTTT. Protein: CASSYPGNTEAFF.

The chain is built from TRBV19 and TRBJ1-3; D gene ambiguous. The CDR3 runs 15 residues. CDR1 LNHDA and CDR2 SQIVND come from the germline V gene (reference sequence). V dropped 5 bases and J dropped 0 bases, with 11 bases sitting between them. The CDR3 sequence is CASSAGGISGNTIYF. CDR3 DNA: TGTGCCAGTAGTGCGGGAGGGATCTCTGGAAACACCATATATTTT.

This clone was detected only a few times. The CDR3 DNA follows: TGTGCCAGCAGCCTTACAGGGCGGGTTTACGAGCAGTACTTC. Its protein product is CASSLTGRVYEQYF. The chain combines TRBV7-6 with TRBJ2-7, with a weak D call TRBD1 (6 bases). Trimming left V 5 bases short and J 4 bases short, with 15 bases between. CDR3 length equals 14 residues. Germline V gene sequence: CDR1 SGHVS, CDR2 FNYEAQ.

This chain connects TRBV4-3 to TRBJ2-1; D is ambiguous. V lost 0 bases and J lost 8, with 29 bases in between. Germline assignment: CDR1 LGHNA and CDR2 YSLEER. The CDR3 totals 20 residues. CDR3 sequence (DNA): TGCGCCAGCAGCCAAGATCATTTCACGCCGCTCCGGGCCTCGTCCCATGAGCAGTTCTTC. Translating gives CASSQDHFTPLRASSHEQFF.

The genes are TRBV5-1 and TRBJ2-3; TRBD2 matches at 11 bases. The V gene's germline CDR1 is SGHRS and CDR2 YFSETQ. The CDR3 extends over 17 amino acids. The ends lost 5 bases at V and 8 bases at J; junction bases unmatched: 16. CDR3 DNA: TGCGCCAGCAGTTCGACGACCCTAGCGGGAGGCGCTGGTACGCAGTATTTT. Translation: CASSSTTLAGGAGTQYF.

The gene calls are TRBV7-9 and TRBJ1-1; D perhaps matches TRBD1 (6 bases). V was shortened by 2 bases and J by 8 bases, with 21 bases between the two germline ends. The germline V gene has CDR1 SEHNR and CDR2 FQNEAQ (reference sequence). The CDR3 sequence is 16 residues long. CDR3 region: CASSLILGIGQTEAFF. CDR3 DNA sequence: TGTGCCAGCAGCTTAATCCTCGGAATCGGACAGACGGAAGCTTTCTTT. Drawing the rest from reference TRBV7-9 and TRBJ1-1, the complete variable domain is DTGVSQNPRHKITKRGQNVTFRCDPISEHNRLYWYRQTLGQGPEFLTYFQNEAQLEKSRLLSDRFSAERPKGSFSTLEIQRTEQGDSAMYLCASSLILGIGQTEAFFGQGTRLTVV.

The J gene is TRBJ1-1, the V gene TRBV25-1; the D gene is possibly TRBD1 (5 bases). The CDR3 spans 16 residues. CDR1 and CDR2 from the germline V gene are MGHDK and SYGVNS. The V end lost 4 bases, the J end lost 3 bases, and 18 bases lay between the germline ends. In DNA, the CDR3 is TGTGCCAGCAGTGGTCGGGACGCCGGGCGGGACACTGAAGCTTTCTTT. It encodes CASSGRDAGRDTEAFF.

The rearrangement links TRBV29-1 to TRBJ2-5; D is unclear. Germline lookup yields CDR1 SQVTM and CDR2 ANQGSEA. Deletions cut 5 bases from V and 4 bases from J, with 8 bases between. CDR3 length equals 11 residues. For the CDR3, the DNA is TGCAGCGTTCGGGTCCTAGAGACCCAGTACTTC. It codes for CSVRVLETQYF.

This chain joins TRBV7-9 and TRBJ2-7, with TRBD2 as a possible D gene (6 bases). CDR3 size: 14 residues. Per the germline V gene, CDR1 is SEHNR and CDR2 is FQNEAQ (reference sequence). The ends were cut back, 5 bases at V and 3 bases at J, with 14 bases in the middle. The CDR3 region has the DNA TGTGCCAGCAGCAGGGGAGGTTCCGACTACGAGCAGTACTTC. Amino acid sequence: CASSRGGSDYEQYF.

V gene TRBV11-3 combines with J gene TRBJ1-3; D remains unclear. Germline V gene lookup returns CDR1 SGHNT and CDR2 YENEEA. Deletions cut 5 bases from V and 5 bases from J, with 4 bases between. This CDR3 region has 11 residues. The CDR3 bases are TGTGCCAGCAGCCAACGAAACACCATATATTTT. Amino acid sequence: CASSQRNTIYF.

V gene TRBV5-1 combines with J gene TRBJ2-2; tentative D call: TRBD1 (5 bases). The V and J ends lost 3 bases and 4 bases respectively, with 10 bases between them. Germline V lookup: CDR1 SGHRS, CDR2 YFSETQ. This CDR3 is 14 amino acids long. CDR3 in amino acids: CASSYIDSTGELFF. DNA of the CDR3: TGCGCCAGCAGCTACATAGACAGCACCGGGGAGCTGTTTTTT.

The V gene is TRBV11-2, the J gene TRBJ2-7; 7 bases fit TRBD1. The germline V gene has CDR1 SGHAT and CDR2 FQNNGV. Germline trimming cut 0 bases from V and 2 bases from J; bases unmatched to any gene: 4. This CDR3 has 15 residues. The chain's CDR3 is CASSLEGGRTYEQYF. DNA of the CDR3: TGTGCCAGCAGCTTAGAAGGGGGCAGGACCTACGAGCAGTACTTC.

J is TRBJ1-5 and V is TRBV19; 9 nucleotides line up with TRBD1. The CDR3 extends over 15 amino acids. J gave up 7 bases and V 7 bases, and 11 bases lay outside the gene matches. In germline, CDR1 is LNHDA, CDR2 SQIVND (reference sequence). CDR3 amino acids: CASTGTGLGSQPQHF. The DNA for the CDR3 is TGTGCCAGTACCGGGACAGGGCTGGGCAGCCAGCCCCAGCATTTT.